This is a list of T cell receptor beta chains from one sample in a study of cytomegalovirus exposure and HLA in healthy donors. Assay used: immunoSEQ multiplex PCR; TCRdb lists only in-frame clones, some missing. The repertoire consists of roughly 150,000 clones, with 65% to 90% occurring once and the leading ten covering around 7%. The sequencing input was PBMCs. The receptors were gathered from a woman between 45 and 60 years old in good health and CMV-seropositive. Each CDR3 is given with its conserved first and last residue. The order of the fields is clone size, V gene, J gene, D gene, CDR3 DNA, CDR3 protein. A D gene is named only where the DNA matches it firmly. Rows give clone size only sometimes, using once, few, many, or a class for an expanded clone.

clone_size: -; v_call: TRBV27; j_call: TRBJ2-3; d_call: TRBD1; cdr3_nt: TGTGCCAGCAGTTCTGACGCCCGGACAGGGGCAAGTGCAGATACGCAGTATTTT; cdr3_aa: CASSSDARTGASADTQYF
clone_size: -; v_call: TRBV15; j_call: TRBJ2-7; d_call: -; cdr3_nt: TGTGCCACCAGCAGAGATTCGTTCCCGCAGTACTTC; cdr3_aa: CATSRDSFPQYF
clone_size: once; v_call: TRBV2; j_call: TRBJ1-6; d_call: -; cdr3_nt: TGTGCCAGCAATACCCACAGCTCCTATAATTCACCCCTCCACTTT; cdr3_aa: CASNTHSSYNSPLHF
clone_size: few; v_call: TRBV7-9; j_call: TRBJ1-1; d_call: -; cdr3_nt: TGTGCCAGCAGCCCGCCATCTAGGGGCGAAGCTTTCTTT; cdr3_aa: CASSPPSRGEAFF
clone_size: -; v_call: TRBV5-4; j_call: TRBJ1-2; d_call: TRBD1; cdr3_nt: TGTGCCAGCAGCTCTAATAACAGGGGTTCGTACTATGGCTACACCTTC; cdr3_aa: CASSSNNRGSYYGYTF
clone_size: -; v_call: TRBV7-9; j_call: TRBJ2-7; d_call: TRBD1; cdr3_nt: TGTGCCAGCAGCCGCTACGACAGGGCGATCTACGAGCAGTACTTC; cdr3_aa: CASSRYDRAIYEQYF
clone_size: -; v_call: TRBV25-1; j_call: TRBJ1-1; d_call: TRBD1; cdr3_nt: TGTGCCAGCCGAAAACGACAGGGCGCTGAAGCTTTCTTT; cdr3_aa: CASRKRQGAEAFF
clone_size: -; v_call: TRBV2; j_call: TRBJ2-3; d_call: -; cdr3_nt: TGTGCCAGCAGCCAATTTGGGGACAAGCGGGGTACGCAGTATTTT; cdr3_aa: CASSQFGDKRGTQYF
clone_size: -; v_call: TRBV11-2; j_call: TRBJ1-4; d_call: -; cdr3_nt: TGTGCCAGCAGCTTACACAGAGCTAATGAAAAACTGTTTTTT; cdr3_aa: CASSLHRANEKLFF
clone_size: -; v_call: TRBV6-1; j_call: TRBJ2-7; d_call: -; cdr3_nt: TGTGCCACCAGTTCCGCGTCCAACTCCTACGAGCAGTACTTC; cdr3_aa: CATSSASNSYEQYF
clone_size: -; v_call: TRBV7-9; j_call: TRBJ2-7; d_call: TRBD1; cdr3_nt: TGTTCCAGCAGCTTAGATCTCACCGGGACAGGGTACGAGCAGTACTTC; cdr3_aa: CSSSLDLTGTGYEQYF
clone_size: -; v_call: TRBV5-1; j_call: TRBJ2-1; d_call: -; cdr3_nt: TGCGCCAGCAGCTCCCAGGGAAGCTCCTACAATGAGCAGTTCTTC; cdr3_aa: CASSSQGSSYNEQFF
clone_size: -; v_call: TRBV7-8; j_call: TRBJ1-1; d_call: -; cdr3_nt: TGTGCCAGCAGCCCCGGAGGGGACACTGAAGCTTTCTTT; cdr3_aa: CASSPGGDTEAFF
clone_size: -; v_call: TRBV29-1; j_call: TRBJ1-2; d_call: -; cdr3_nt: TGCAGCGTCCCGGGACAAGACTATGGCTACACCTTC; cdr3_aa: CSVPGQDYGYTF
clone_size: few; v_call: TRBV7-9; j_call: TRBJ2-1; d_call: TRBD2; cdr3_nt: TGTGCCAGCAGCGTTCCACTAGCGGGGGGCATTGGGAATGAGCAGTTCTTC; cdr3_aa: CASSVPLAGGIGNEQFF
clone_size: -; v_call: TRBV7-8; j_call: TRBJ2-1; d_call: TRBD2; cdr3_nt: TGTGCCAGCAGCTCCCGACTAGCGGGGGGGAATGAGCAGTTCTTC; cdr3_aa: CASSSRLAGGNEQFF
clone_size: -; v_call: TRBV27; j_call: TRBJ2-7; d_call: TRBD1; cdr3_nt: TGTGCCACCCGACAGGGGGACGAGCAGTACTTC; cdr3_aa: CATRQGDEQYF
clone_size: -; v_call: TRBV6-1; j_call: TRBJ2-3; d_call: -; cdr3_nt: TGTGCCAGCACCCCCGAACGGAGCACAGATACGCAGTATTTT; cdr3_aa: CASTPERSTDTQYF
clone_size: -; v_call: TRBV29-1; j_call: TRBJ2-3; d_call: TRBD2; cdr3_nt: TGCAGCGGAGGACTAGCGGGGAAGGCAGATACGCAGTATTTT; cdr3_aa: CSGGLAGKADTQYF
clone_size: -; v_call: TRBV18; j_call: TRBJ2-1; d_call: -; cdr3_nt: TGTGCCAGCTCACCCCAGCGGATAAACAATGAGCAGTTCTTC; cdr3_aa: CASSPQRINNEQFF
clone_size: few; v_call: TRBV19; j_call: TRBJ2-1; d_call: -; cdr3_nt: TGTGCCAGTAGTATCGGAGGCAGGGGCAATGAGCAGTTCTTC; cdr3_aa: CASSIGGRGNEQFF
clone_size: -; v_call: TRBV19; j_call: TRBJ2-6; d_call: -; cdr3_nt: TGTGCCAGTAGTATGGTGGTCAGCTCTGGGGCCAACGTCCTGACTTTC; cdr3_aa: CASSMVVSSGANVLTF
clone_size: -; v_call: TRBV13; j_call: TRBJ2-3; d_call: TRBD1; cdr3_nt: TGTGCCAGCAGCCGAGACACAGGGGGAGGTGAAGATACGCAGTATTTT; cdr3_aa: CASSRDTGGGEDTQYF
clone_size: -; v_call: TRBV6-1; j_call: TRBJ2-1; d_call: TRBD2; cdr3_nt: TGTGCCAGCAGATTACTAGCGGGGGGAGGTGAGCAGTTCTTC; cdr3_aa: CASRLLAGGGEQFF
clone_size: -; v_call: TRBV13; j_call: TRBJ2-7; d_call: -; cdr3_nt: TGTGCCAGCAGCTTCCGGGACAAATCCTACGAGCAGTACTTC; cdr3_aa: CASSFRDKSYEQYF
clone_size: -; v_call: TRBV27; j_call: TRBJ2-7; d_call: -; cdr3_nt: TGTGCCAGCAGTTTCGGACAGCCCAGCTCCTACGAGCAGTACTTC; cdr3_aa: CASSFGQPSSYEQYF
clone_size: -; v_call: TRBV4-3; j_call: TRBJ1-1; d_call: -; cdr3_nt: TGCGCCAGCAGCCAAGATCTCCGGTCTGGAGCTTTCTTT; cdr3_aa: CASSQDLRSGAFF
clone_size: -; v_call: TRBV15; j_call: TRBJ1-1; d_call: -; cdr3_nt: TGTGCCACCAGCGATACCTGGACGGGAAAAGCTTTCTTT; cdr3_aa: CATSDTWTGKAFF
clone_size: -; v_call: TRBV29-1; j_call: TRBJ1-4; d_call: -; cdr3_nt: TGCAGCGTTCGGGACTGGGTCGGAGAAAAACTGTTTTTT; cdr3_aa: CSVRDWVGEKLFF
clone_size: -; v_call: TRBV19; j_call: TRBJ1-1; d_call: -; cdr3_nt: TGTGCCAGTAGTACCGGCACGGGGGGGAACACTGAAGCTTTCTTT; cdr3_aa: CASSTGTGGNTEAFF
clone_size: -; v_call: TRBV28; j_call: TRBJ1-4; d_call: -; cdr3_nt: TGTGCCAGCAGTTCAGCCGTTATTGGACAGACTAATGAAAAACTGTTTTTT; cdr3_aa: CASSSAVIGQTNEKLFF
clone_size: -; v_call: TRBV7-2; j_call: TRBJ2-7; d_call: -; cdr3_nt: TGTGCCAGCAGCTTTCAGGGAAGCGACGAGCAGTACTTC; cdr3_aa: CASSFQGSDEQYF
clone_size: -; v_call: TRBV2; j_call: TRBJ2-3; d_call: TRBD1; cdr3_nt: TGTGCCAGCAGATTACAGGGGGCGCGGGGAGATACGCAGTATTTT; cdr3_aa: CASRLQGARGDTQYF
clone_size: -; v_call: TRBV5-8; j_call: TRBJ2-3; d_call: TRBD2; cdr3_nt: TGTGCCAGCAGCTTGGAGCGGGGGGGTTACACAGATACGCAGTATTTT; cdr3_aa: CASSLERGGYTDTQYF
clone_size: few; v_call: TRBV19; j_call: TRBJ1-2; d_call: -; cdr3_nt: TGTGCCAGTAGTACCTCGACGGGACTCTCTGGCTACACCTTC; cdr3_aa: CASSTSTGLSGYTF
clone_size: -; v_call: TRBV7-8; j_call: TRBJ2-3; d_call: -; cdr3_nt: TGTGCCAGCAGCCCAGTAGAGGTCACAGATACGCAGTATTTT; cdr3_aa: CASSPVEVTDTQYF
clone_size: -; v_call: TRBV12-5; j_call: TRBJ1-1; d_call: -; cdr3_nt: TGTGCTAGTGGTTTGTCAGGCACTGAAGCTTTCTTT; cdr3_aa: CASGLSGTEAFF
clone_size: -; v_call: TRBV4-1; j_call: TRBJ1-2; d_call: -; cdr3_nt: TGCGCCAGCAGCCAAAAGACAGGAGGAAAAGGCTACACCTTC; cdr3_aa: CASSQKTGGKGYTF
clone_size: -; v_call: TRBV9; j_call: TRBJ1-3; d_call: -; cdr3_nt: TGTGCCAGCAGCCCCCTAAGGGTCAGGGGAGGAAACACCATATATTTT; cdr3_aa: CASSPLRVRGGNTIYF
clone_size: -; v_call: TRBV15; j_call: TRBJ2-7; d_call: -; cdr3_nt: TGTGCCACCAGCAGAGCCTTTAGGGGCGAGCAGTACTTC; cdr3_aa: CATSRAFRGEQYF
clone_size: once; v_call: TRBV30; j_call: TRBJ1-1; d_call: -; cdr3_nt: TGTGCCTGGAGTATTGTGGGGGGATTCACTGAAGCTTTCTTT; cdr3_aa: CAWSIVGGFTEAFF
clone_size: -; v_call: TRBV19; j_call: TRBJ1-1; d_call: TRBD1; cdr3_nt: TGTGCCAGCAGAGGACAGGGCGATACTGAAGCTTTCTTT; cdr3_aa: CASRGQGDTEAFF
clone_size: -; v_call: TRBV2; j_call: TRBJ2-3; d_call: TRBD2; cdr3_nt: TGTGCCCGCTCCCCAGCGGGGGGCTTCACAGATACGCAGTATTTT; cdr3_aa: CARSPAGGFTDTQYF
clone_size: -; v_call: TRBV5-1; j_call: TRBJ2-1; d_call: TRBD1; cdr3_nt: TGCGCCAGCAGCAAGGGACAGGGAGTCTTGTCCTACAATGAGCAGTTCTTC; cdr3_aa: CASSKGQGVLSYNEQFF
clone_size: few; v_call: TRBV14; j_call: TRBJ2-1; d_call: TRBD2; cdr3_nt: TGTGCCAGCAGCCAGAGCGGGGGGTCGGGCAATGAGCAGTTCTTC; cdr3_aa: CASSQSGGSGNEQFF
clone_size: few; v_call: TRBV5-5; j_call: TRBJ2-4; d_call: TRBD2; cdr3_nt: TGTGCCAGCAGCTTAGCGGGGGTTGGCATTCAGTACTTC; cdr3_aa: CASSLAGVGIQYF
clone_size: -; v_call: TRBV30; j_call: TRBJ1-2; d_call: -; cdr3_nt: TGTGCCTGGAGTAAACCGGGACAAATGGGCTACACCTTC; cdr3_aa: CAWSKPGQMGYTF
clone_size: few; v_call: TRBV5-6; j_call: TRBJ1-1; d_call: -; cdr3_nt: TGTGCCAGCAGCCCTGTGTTAACCGGGAATAAAGCTTTCTTT; cdr3_aa: CASSPVLTGNKAFF
clone_size: -; v_call: TRBV7-9; j_call: TRBJ2-3; d_call: -; cdr3_nt: TGTGCCAGCAGCCCACGGACAGCCGATACGCAGTATTTT; cdr3_aa: CASSPRTADTQYF
clone_size: -; v_call: TRBV7-2; j_call: TRBJ1-1; d_call: -; cdr3_nt: TGTGCCAGCAGCTTAAAACTGAGCACTGAAGCTTTCTTT; cdr3_aa: CASSLKLSTEAFF
clone_size: -; v_call: TRBV7-2; j_call: TRBJ1-6; d_call: -; cdr3_nt: TGTGCCAGCAGCTCCAGGGGCCCCTTGCCCCTCCACTTT; cdr3_aa: CASSSRGPLPLHF
clone_size: -; v_call: TRBV5-4; j_call: TRBJ1-6; d_call: -; cdr3_nt: TGTGCCAGCAGCTTGGTCGAGGGTTCACCCCTCCACTTT; cdr3_aa: CASSLVEGSPLHF
clone_size: -; v_call: TRBV5-1; j_call: TRBJ2-1; d_call: TRBD2; cdr3_nt: TGCGCCAGCAGCTTTATTTCGGGACTAGCAAGTGAGCAGTTCTTC; cdr3_aa: CASSFISGLASEQFF